A selection of T cell receptor beta chains follows, all from one sample in a study of radiation and T cells in renal cell carcinoma. Repertoires were generated with immunoSEQ multiplex PCR, while TCRdb's copy carries only in-frame clones and drops some. The sample has 140,000 to 150,000 clones, roughly 90% seen once. Sequencing was performed on blood, taken from a patient whose treatment included radiotherapy and nephrectomy. All receptors come from a woman in her 70s with renal cell carcinoma. The CDR3 runs from the conserved cysteine through the conserved F or W. D genes are given only for firm matches. Some rows have no size entry. The others give once, few or many, or a class for an expanded clone.

>TRBV5-1|few|TRBJ2-2|TRBD1
CASSMTGTGVGELFF
TGCGCCAGCAGCATGACCGGGACAGGGGTGGGGGAGCTGTTTTTT
>TRBV4-3|once|TRBJ2-1|NA
CASSPSQSYNEQFF
TGCGCCAGCAGCCCCAGTCAGAGTTACAATGAGCAGTTCTTC
>TRBV5-1|NA|TRBJ2-3|TRBD1
CASSRTGGETDTQYF
TGCGCCAGCAGCAGGACAGGCGGTGAGACAGATACGCAGTATTTT
>TRBV6-1|NA|TRBJ2-1|TRBD1
CASNDRAGDEQFF
TGTGCCAGCAACGACAGGGCTGGAGATGAGCAGTTCTTC
>TRBV6-1|NA|TRBJ1-1|NA
CASSLMLRTNTEAFF
TGTGCCAGCAGTCTGATGTTGCGGACTAACACTGAAGCTTTCTTT
>TRBV9|NA|TRBJ1-6|TRBD1
CASNLGTGNNSPLHF
TGTGCCAGCAATCTCGGGACAGGGAATAATTCACCCCTCCACTTT
>TRBV5-6|NA|TRBJ2-1|NA
CASSSPTRGQNYEQFF
TGTGCCAGCAGCTCACCTACCCGGGGACAAAACTATGAGCAGTTCTTC
>TRBV19|NA|TRBJ1-5|TRBD1
CASSPLTGGSNQPQHF
TGTGCCAGTAGTCCCCTGACAGGGGGAAGCAATCAGCCCCAGCATTTT
>TRBV19|once|TRBJ2-5|NA
CASSSGNRETQYF
TGTGCCAGTAGTAGCGGTAACAGGGAGACCCAGTACTTC
>TRBV30|once|TRBJ2-7|NA
CAWTELGKTYEQYF
TGTGCCTGGACCGAATTAGGGAAGACCTACGAGCAGTACTTC
>TRBV2|NA|TRBJ1-2|TRBD1
CASSPQGADYGYTF
TGTGCCAGCAGTCCTCAGGGGGCGGACTATGGCTACACCTTC
>TRBV5-1|NA|TRBJ2-7|NA
CASSIGGYEQYF
TGCGCCAGCAGCATAGGGGGCTACGAGCAGTACTTC
>TRBV15|NA|TRBJ2-2|TRBD2
CATSRESGGAVTGELFF
TGTGCCACCAGCAGAGAGAGCGGGGGGGCGGTCACCGGGGAGCTGTTTTTT
>TRBV5-4|NA|TRBJ1-2|NA
CASSLLLQGGGYTF
TGTGCCAGCAGCCTGCTATTGCAAGGTGGTGGCTACACCTTC
>TRBV2|NA|TRBJ1-1|TRBD1
CASSYPTGRSTEAFF
TGTGCCAGCAGTTACCCGACAGGGCGTTCCACTGAAGCTTTCTTT
>TRBV4-2|NA|TRBJ1-4|NA
CASSQDLGREENEKLFF
TGTGCCAGCAGCCAAGATCTCGGCAGGGAGGAAAATGAAAAACTGTTTTTT
>TRBV18|NA|TRBJ2-2|NA
CASSPLPDILVTGELFF
TGTGCCAGCTCACCACTTCCTGACATTCTCGTCACCGGGGAGCTGTTTTTT
>TRBV19|NA|TRBJ2-7|TRBD2
CASSPGLAGGAYEQYF
TGTGCCAGTAGTCCCGGACTAGCGGGGGGGGCCTACGAGCAGTACTTC
>TRBV11-1|NA|TRBJ1-1|TRBD1
CASSDRVGTEAFF
TGTGCCAGCAGCGACAGGGTTGGCACTGAAGCTTTCTTT
>TRBV7-2|few|TRBJ1-1|NA
CASSPDWNTEAFF
TGTGCCAGCAGCCCGGACTGGAACACTGAAGCTTTCTTT
>TRBV5-4|NA|TRBJ2-3|TRBD2
CASSRTSGGDTQYF
TGTGCCAGCAGCAGGACTAGCGGGGGAGATACGCAGTATTTT
>TRBV7-2|NA|TRBJ2-3|NA
CASSSPAGSRKTDTQYF
TGTGCCAGCAGCTCGCCCGCAGGGTCGCGAAAAACAGATACGCAGTATTTT
>TRBV19|few|TRBJ1-1|NA
CASSLEGRNTEAFF
TGTGCCAGTAGTCTTGAGGGGAGGAACACTGAAGCTTTCTTT
>TRBV29-1|NA|TRBJ2-2|NA
CSVGRYTGELFF
TGCAGCGTTGGTCGGTACACCGGGGAGCTGTTTTTT
>TRBV11-2|NA|TRBJ1-1|NA
CASSLDPRTADEAFF
TGTGCCAGCAGCTTAGACCCTAGGACAGCAGATGAAGCTTTCTTT
>TRBV4-3|NA|TRBJ1-1|NA
CASSQYLLGSTEAFF
TGCGCCAGCAGCCAATACCTCTTAGGGAGCACTGAAGCTTTCTTT
>TRBV7-2|NA|TRBJ2-3|NA
CASSLSLPDTQYF
TGTGCCAGCAGCTTATCCCTACCAGATACGCAGTATTTT
>TRBV6-6|NA|TRBJ1-3|NA
CATSVVQDGNTIYF
TGTGCCACCTCGGTAGTCCAAGACGGAAACACCATATATTTT
>TRBV5-1|NA|TRBJ2-3|TRBD2
CASSLVGLGTDTQYF
TGCGCCAGCAGCTTGGTGGGACTAGGCACAGATACGCAGTATTTT
>TRBV28|NA|TRBJ1-1|TRBD1
CASSGTGSWSTEAFF
TGTGCCAGCAGTGGGACAGGGTCCTGGAGCACTGAAGCTTTCTTT
>TRBV30|NA|TRBJ1-3|NA
CAWSAPHRETGNTIYF
TGTGCCTGGAGTGCCCCTCACAGGGAAACTGGAAACACCATATATTTT